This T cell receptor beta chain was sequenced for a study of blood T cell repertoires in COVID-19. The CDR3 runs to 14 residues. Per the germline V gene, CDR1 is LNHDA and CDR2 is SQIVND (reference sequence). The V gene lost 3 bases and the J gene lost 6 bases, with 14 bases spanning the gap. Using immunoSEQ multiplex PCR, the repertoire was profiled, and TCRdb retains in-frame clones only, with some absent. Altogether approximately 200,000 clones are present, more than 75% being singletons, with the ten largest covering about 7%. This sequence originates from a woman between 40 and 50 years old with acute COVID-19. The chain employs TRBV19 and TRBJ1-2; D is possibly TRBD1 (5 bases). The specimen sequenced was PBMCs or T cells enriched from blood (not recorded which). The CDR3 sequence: CASSITPGKDGYTF. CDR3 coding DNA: TGTGCCAGTAGTATTACGCCAGGGAAGGATGGCTACACCTTC. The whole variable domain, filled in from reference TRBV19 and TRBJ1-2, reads DGGITQSPKYLFRKEGQNVTLSCEQNLNHDAMYWYRQDPGQGLRLIYYSQIVNDFQKGDIAEGYSVSREKKESFPLTVTSAQKNPTAFYLCASSITPGKDGYTFGSGTRLTVV.